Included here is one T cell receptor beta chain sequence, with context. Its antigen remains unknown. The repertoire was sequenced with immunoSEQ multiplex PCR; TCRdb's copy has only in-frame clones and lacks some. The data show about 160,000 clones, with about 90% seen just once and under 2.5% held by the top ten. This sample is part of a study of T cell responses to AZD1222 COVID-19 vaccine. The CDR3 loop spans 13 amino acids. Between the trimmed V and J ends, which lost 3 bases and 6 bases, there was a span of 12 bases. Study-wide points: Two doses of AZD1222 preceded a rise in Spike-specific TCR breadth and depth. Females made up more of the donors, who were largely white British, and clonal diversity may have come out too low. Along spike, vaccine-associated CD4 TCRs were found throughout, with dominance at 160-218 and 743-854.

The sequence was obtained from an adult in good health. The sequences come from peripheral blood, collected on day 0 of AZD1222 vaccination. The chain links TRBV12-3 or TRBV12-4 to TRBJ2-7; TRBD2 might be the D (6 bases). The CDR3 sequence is CASSFSGTGEQYF. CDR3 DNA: TGTGCCAGCAGTTTTTCAGGGACTGGCGAGCAGTACTTC.